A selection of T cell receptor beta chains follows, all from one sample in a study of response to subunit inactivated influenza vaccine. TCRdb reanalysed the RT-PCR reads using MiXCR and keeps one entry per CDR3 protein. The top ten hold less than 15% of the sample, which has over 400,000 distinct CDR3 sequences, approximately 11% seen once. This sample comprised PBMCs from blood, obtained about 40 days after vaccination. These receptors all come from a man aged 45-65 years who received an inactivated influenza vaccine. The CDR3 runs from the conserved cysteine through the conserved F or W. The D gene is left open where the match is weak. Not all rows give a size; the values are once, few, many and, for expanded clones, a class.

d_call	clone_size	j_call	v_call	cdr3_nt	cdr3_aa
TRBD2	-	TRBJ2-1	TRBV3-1	TGTGCCAGCAGTCGCTTGACTAGCGCAACCTACAATGAGCAGTTCTTC	CASSRLTSATYNEQFF
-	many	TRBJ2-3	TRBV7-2	TGTGCCAGCAGCTTAGGAGTGAGCACAGATACGCAGTATTTT	CASSLGVSTDTQYF
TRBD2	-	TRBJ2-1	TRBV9	TGTGCCAGCAGCGTAGATAGCGGGAGGGCCCGGGAGCAGTTCTTC	CASSVDSGRAREQFF
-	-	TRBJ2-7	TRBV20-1	TGCAGTGCTAGGGGCGGGCGCTCCTACGAGCAGTACTTC	CSARGGRSYEQYF
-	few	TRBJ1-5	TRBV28	TGTGCCAGCACCCACTCGCGTTTTAGCAATCAGCCCCAGCATTTT	CASTHSRFSNQPQHF
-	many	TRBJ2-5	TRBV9	TGTGCCAGCAACCCTACAGGAGGGAGAGAGGAGACCCAGTACTTC	CASNPTGGREETQYF
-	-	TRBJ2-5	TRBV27	TGTGCCAGCAGTTTACGATCTTTCCCGGAGACCCAGTACTTC	CASSLRSFPETQYF
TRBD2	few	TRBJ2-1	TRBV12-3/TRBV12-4	TGTGCCAGCAGTCGAGATAGCGGGGGGGTGGCGTTGAATGAGCAGTTCTTC	CASSRDSGGVALNEQFF
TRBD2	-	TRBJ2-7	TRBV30	TGTGCCTGGAGTCAGGGACTAGGGGAGTCCTACGAGCAGTACTTC	CAWSQGLGESYEQYF
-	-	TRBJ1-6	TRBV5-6	TGTGCCAGCAGCTTAACCCGTGACAGCAATTTTCACCCCGTCCACTTT	CASSLTRDSNFHPVHF
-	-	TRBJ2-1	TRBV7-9	TGTGCCAGCAGCTCCCGACAGGAGATTCAGTTCTTC	CASSSRQEIQFF
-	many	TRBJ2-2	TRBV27	TGTGCCAGCGGCCTAGGCTGGAACACCGGGGAGCTGTTTTTT	CASGLGWNTGELFF
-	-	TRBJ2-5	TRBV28	TGTGCCAGCCAGGGTCTCGGGACCCAGTACTTC	CASQGLGTQYF
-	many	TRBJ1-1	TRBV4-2	TGTGCCAGCAGTCAAGAGGCGAACACTGAAGCTTTCTTT	CASSQEANTEAFF
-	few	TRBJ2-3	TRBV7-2	TGTGCCAGCAGCTTAGACGGGAGTAGTCCAGATACGCAGTATTTT	CASSLDGSSPDTQYF
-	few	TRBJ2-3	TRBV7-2	TGTGCCAGCAGCTCGAGAAAAAAACTTACTAGGGAGGAGCAGTATTTT	CASSSRKKLTREEQYF
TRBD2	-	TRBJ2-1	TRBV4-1	TGCGCCAGCAGCCAAGTAAGCGGGGCGACCTCCTACAATGAGCAGTTCTTC	CASSQVSGATSYNEQFF
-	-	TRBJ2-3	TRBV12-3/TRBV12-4	TGTGCCAGCAGTTTAGAAGGAGCTAGAGATACGCAGTATTTT	CASSLEGARDTQYF
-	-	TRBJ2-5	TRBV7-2	TGTGCCAGCAGCTTAGCGGGGGGTCAGGGGGAGACCCAGTACTTC	CASSLAGGQGETQYF
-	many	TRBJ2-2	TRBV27	TGTGCCAGCAGTGACAGTCTAAACACCGGGGAGCTGTTTTTT	CASSDSLNTGELFF
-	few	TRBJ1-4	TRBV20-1	TGCAGTGCTTCGCCGCTGGGCCCTAAAGCAGAAAAACTGTTTTTT	CSASPLGPKAEKLFF
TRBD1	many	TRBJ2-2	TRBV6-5	TGTGCCAGCAGTTACTCATCGTGGCGTCAGGGGGCGTCGGGGGAGCTGTTTTTT	CASSYSSWRQGASGELFF
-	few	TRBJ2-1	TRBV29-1	TGCAGCGTTGGCCGGACGGACTACAGTGAGCAGTTCTTC	CSVGRTDYSEQFF
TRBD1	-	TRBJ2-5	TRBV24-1	TGTGCCACCAGTGATGCTCGACAGGGGTTGACCCAGTACTTC	CATSDARQGLTQYF
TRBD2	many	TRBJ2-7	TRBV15	TGTGCCACCAGCAGAGGGGGACTAGGAGGATATTACGAGCAGTACTTC	CATSRGGLGGYYEQYF
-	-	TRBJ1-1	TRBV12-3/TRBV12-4	TGTGCCAGCAATCTAGGGGGGGTTGGCACTGAAGCTTTCTTT	CASNLGGVGTEAFF
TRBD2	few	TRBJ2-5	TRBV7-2	TGTGCCAGCAGCTCTCTAGCGGGGGGGCAAGAGACCCAGTACTTC	CASSSLAGGQETQYF
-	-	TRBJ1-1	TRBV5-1	TGCGCCAGCAGCGATTCTGTGGGCATGAACACTGAAGCTTTCTTT	CASSDSVGMNTEAFF
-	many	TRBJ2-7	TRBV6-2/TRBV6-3	TGTGCCAGCACGCGGTCCAGGGAAAGCTCCTACGAGCAGTACTTC	CASTRSRESSYEQYF
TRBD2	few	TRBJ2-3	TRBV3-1	TGTGCCAGCAGCCTTATTGGGACTAGCGGAAGAGGTAGCACAGATACGCAGTATTTT	CASSLIGTSGRGSTDTQYF
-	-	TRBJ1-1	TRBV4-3	TGCGCCAGCAGCCTATCGCTGGAGACGAACACTGAAGCTTTCTTT	CASSLSLETNTEAFF
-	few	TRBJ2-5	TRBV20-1	TGCAGTGCTAACGTGTGGGAATCATGGGGCCAAGAGACCCAGTACTTC	CSANVWESWGQETQYF
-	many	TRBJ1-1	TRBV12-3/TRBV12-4	TGTGCCAGCAGTTTAGGGGGTGCAGCCACTGAAGCTTTCTTT	CASSLGGAATEAFF
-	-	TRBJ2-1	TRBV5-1	TGCGCCAGCAAAGGCTCCGGTGTTATGCAGTTCTTC	CASKGSGVMQFF
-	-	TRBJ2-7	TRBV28	TGTGCCAGCAGTTTATACCTTTCCTACGAGCAGTACTTC	CASSLYLSYEQYF
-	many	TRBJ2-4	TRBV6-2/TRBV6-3	TGTGCCAGCGGCCCGGTAGGGAGGAACATTCAGTACTTC	CASGPVGRNIQYF
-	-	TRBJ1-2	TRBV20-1	TGCAGTGCTAGCATTCGGATCGATGGCTACACCTTC	CSASIRIDGYTF
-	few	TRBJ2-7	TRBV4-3	TGCGCCAGCAGCCAATCGACAGGCGTCGTGGGCGAGCAGTACTTC	CASSQSTGVVGEQYF
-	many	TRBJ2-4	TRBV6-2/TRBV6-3	TGTGCCAGCAGTTATGAAGGTGAACTAGCCAAAAACATTCAGTACTTC	CASSYEGELAKNIQYF
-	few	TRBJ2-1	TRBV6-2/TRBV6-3	TGTGCCAGCAGTTACTCGAAGAGGCCTGACTCCTACAATGAGCAGTTCTTC	CASSYSKRPDSYNEQFF